One and the same sample provided the 4 T cell receptor beta chains below, sequenced in a study of cytotoxic CD8 clonotypes in ibrutinib-treated CLL (dated by TCRdb to the early 2020s). The library was produced with the immunoSEQ multiplex PCR assay. TCRdb stores this immuneACCESS table with in-frame sequences only. Part of the clones is absent; in the studies checked, under half of the shortfall reflects unresolved V genes, and no reason is known for the rest. In this sample the table shows 250,000 to 350,000 clones, less than 85% of which occur a single time. The top ten hold about 5.8% of the sample. The time point label for this specimen denotes: progressive disease on ibrutinib. The material sequenced was PBMCs, taken at disease progression, from a patient treated with ibrutinib. The receptors stem from a human donor with chronic lymphocytic leukemia.

Only a few counts were recorded for this clone. The chain recombines TRBV7-8 with TRBJ1-6; no clear D gene. The germline CDR1 and CDR2 sequences are SGHVS and FQNEAQ. V was shortened by 5 bases and J by 7 bases, with 9 bases between the two germline ends. The length of the CDR3 is 13 residues. The DNA of the CDR3 is TGTGCCAGCAGCCAACGAGGCAATTCACCCCTCCACTTT. Translating gives CASSQRGNSPLHF.

The chain is built from TRBV27 and TRBJ2-1; 11 nucleotides line up with TRBD2. Trimming removed 3 bases from V and 4 bases from J; junction bases left unmatched: 11. The length of the CDR3 is 18 residues. CDR1 and CDR2 (germline): MNHEY, SMNVEV (reference sequence). CDR3: CASSLVGRLAGLYNEQFF. The CDR3 DNA reads TGTGCCAGCAGTTTGGTTGGCCGACTAGCGGGGTTATACAATGAGCAGTTCTTC.

The chain combines TRBV19 with TRBJ2-1, with TRBD2 matching over 8 bases. V was clipped by 0 bases and J by 8 bases; unmatched bases: 6. Germline CDR1 is LNHDA and CDR2 is SQIVND (reference sequence). The CDR3 extends over 15 amino acids. Here the CDR3 reads CASSIELAGGYEQFF. Written as DNA, the CDR3 is TGTGCCAGTAGTATAGAGCTAGCGGGCGGATATGAGCAGTTCTTC.

The chain couples TRBV29-1 to TRBJ2-3, with 8 nucleotides matching TRBD2. The CDR3 length is 12 residues. Germline V lookup: CDR1 SQVTM, CDR2 ANQGSEA. The trim removed 6 bases at V and 2 bases at J, leaving 1 base unmatched. CDR3 nucleotides: TGCAGCGTAGCGGGGGACACAGATACGCAGTATTTT. This codes for CSVAGDTDTQYF.